The present T cell receptor (beta chain) was sequenced within a study of T-cell reconstitution after alpha-beta-depleted transplantation in children. It was with unique molecular identifiers that the TCRbeta library was prepared. TCRdb used MiXCR to reprocess the PCR reads, holding one entry per CDR3 protein. The sample contains some 530,000 distinct CDR3 sequences, around 12% of which appear only once. This clonotype turned up a few times. From germline, CDR1 is LGHNT and CDR2 FRNRAP. The V end was cut by 5 bases, the J end by 4 bases, with 11 bases between. The CDR3 totals 13 residues. The V and J genes are TRBV12-5 and TRBJ2-5; tentatively, D is TRBD2 (5 bases). This sample comprised PBMCs from the stem cell graft donor, obtained from the stem cell graft. This receptor was obtained from a human donor who donated a stem cell graft to a child with combined immunodeficiency. The CDR3 DNA follows: TGTGCTAGTGGTAAACTAGTCCCAGAGACCCAGTACTTC. Its protein product is CASGKLVPETQYF. Supplemented by reference TRBV12-5 and TRBJ2-5, the full variable domain reads DARVTQTPRHKVTEMGQEVTMRCQPILGHNTVFWYRQTMMQGLELLAYFRNRAPLDDSGMPKDRFSAEMPDATLATLKIQPSEPRDSAVYFCASGKLVPETQYFGPGTRLLVL.